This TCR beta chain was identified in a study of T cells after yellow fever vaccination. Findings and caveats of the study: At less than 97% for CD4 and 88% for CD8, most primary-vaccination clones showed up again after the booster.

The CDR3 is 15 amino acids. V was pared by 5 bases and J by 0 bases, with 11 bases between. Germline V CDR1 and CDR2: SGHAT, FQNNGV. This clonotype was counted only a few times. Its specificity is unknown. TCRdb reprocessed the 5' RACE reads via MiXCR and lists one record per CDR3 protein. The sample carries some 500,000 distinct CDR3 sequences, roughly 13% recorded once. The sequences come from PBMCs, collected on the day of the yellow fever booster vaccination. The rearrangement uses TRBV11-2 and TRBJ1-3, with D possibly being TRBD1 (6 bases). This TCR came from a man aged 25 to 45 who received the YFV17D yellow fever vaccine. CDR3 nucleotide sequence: TGTGCCAGCAGCACTGGGACAAACTCTGGAAACACCATATATTTT. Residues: CASSTGTNSGNTIYF.